These T cell receptor beta chains were read from a single sample in a study of T cell repertoires in cytomegalovirus infection. Each CDR3 protein gets one entry after TCRdb re-called the reads with MiXCR. The repertoire holds 160,000 or so distinct CDR3 sequences, with 20% to 30% as singletons. Sequenced sample: PBMCs. The receptors derive from a human donor in good health (CMV status not recorded). Some clones in this sample may be carry-over from other donors' samples. CDR3s leave out the opening cysteine and the closing phenylalanine or tryptophan.

TRBV4-1 ASSQDSEQGLYGYT
TRBV7-8 ASSLAGAKNIQY
TRBV29-1 SARQGYNEQF
TRBV6-5 ASSYSPGQATNSNQPQH
TRBV12-3/TRBV12-4 ASSFEVIGPQH
TRBV15 ATSKDLIPAGDTNQPQH
TRBV23-1 ASSQQGGDTEAF
TRBV28 ASSSRTSGSSYEQY
TRBV11-2 ASSSPGLYNEQF
TRBV9 ASSVVSGGRSDTQY
TRBV7-8 ASSLRGLGETQY
TRBV6-5 ASSYGINTEAF
TRBV7-2 ASSLVASYGYT
TRBV9 ASSAFYGYT
TRBV5-6 ASSLEGGKISAF
TRBV5-1 ASSSGQGEGYGYT
TRBV20-1 SAVGGISYEQY
TRBV20-1 SAQATGLAGRDTQY
TRBV4-3 ASSQVYGETQY
TRBV27 ASSSAGTGGVEQY
TRBV5-5 ASSFMVGSYEQY
TRBV15 ATSREEGRSYEQY
TRBV7-2 ASRSGTAGDTQY
TRBV14 ASSQDWTGLGGANVLT
TRBV7-2 ASSPGPGRYEQY
TRBV29-1 SVGWSDRGGETQY
TRBV7-2 ASSLARDRRRDEQY
TRBV7-9 ASTSPRTASNTGELF
TRBV9 ASSVDVAGGLVSRQF
TRBV7-8 ASTQGLWASNTEAF
TRBV7-2 ASSLDRAQPQH
TRBV7-2 ASSSSGLNNEQF
TRBV18 ASSPGQQMNTEAF
TRBV5-6 ASSLGQGDEQY
TRBV5-4 ASSLMWGTEAF
TRBV25-1 ASSEGFNGNTIY
TRBV6-2/TRBV6-3 ATRRDSYEQY
TRBV7-2 ASSSQYLQPQH
TRBV28 ASSLTSGGSYEQY
TRBV7-2 ASSLLDRNTGELF
TRBV27 ASSWEGGGTGELF
TRBV7-2 ASTLGTVSVYNEQF
TRBV28 ASSLGGRGSNQPQH
TRBV15 ATSRGDSSTDTQY
TRBV7-8 ASSHDRRDQPQH
TRBV24-1 ATSDQDRETF
TRBV7-2 ASSLGGYTQY
TRBV5-1 ASSLGQDQEAF
TRBV6-2/TRBV6-3 ASSLIPPTGSNQPQH
TRBV4-3 ASSQAEEGSEQY
TRBV7-8 ASSKARDRNYEQY
TRBV19 ASSTFDWNQPQH
TRBV20-1 SASKSGTGGLEQY
TRBV5-5 ASSHIKVYT
TRBV7-2 ASSRPGEASEQY